The 14 T cell receptor beta chains below were found in one sample sequenced in a study of T cell changes during pregnancy in multiple sclerosis. Assay: immunoSEQ multiplex PCR; the TCRdb copy retains only in-frame clones and omits some. This sample has over 45,000 clones; around 89% occur once, and the top ten carry just under 0.6%. The material was CD4+ T cells from peripheral blood mononuclear cells, obtained in the first trimester of pregnancy. These receptors were obtained from a female donor with multiple sclerosis, enrolled in a pregnancy study.

This clone was seen only a few times. The chain has TRBV7-2 and TRBJ1-2, with D possibly being TRBD1 (5 bases). V gave up 1 base and J gave up 8 bases, with 17 bases separating them. The CDR3 spans 15 residues. Per germline, CDR1 SGHTA and CDR2 FQGNSA. The chain's CDR3 is CASSLETPGGAGYTF. The CDR3 DNA reads as TGTGCCAGCAGCTTAGAGACCCCCGGTGGGGCAGGCTACACCTTC.

In its sample, this clone was seen once. The V call is TRBV15, the J call TRBJ1-2; tentatively, D is TRBD1 (6 bases). Trimming shortened V by 1 base and J by 4 bases, and 10 bases separated the two germline ends. Germline V gene data show CDR1 as LNHNV and CDR2 as YYDKDF (reference sequence). The length of the CDR3 is 14 residues. The DNA for the CDR3 is TGTGCCACCAGCAGAGGCCGGGACACCTATGGCTACACCTTC. As protein: CATSRGRDTYGYTF.

The gene calls are TRBV18 and TRBJ2-1; TRBD1 matches 10 bases. The germline V gene encodes CDR1 KGHSH and CDR2 LQKENI. The CDR3 contains 15 residues. V shed 6 bases and J 7 bases; nucleotides not matched to a gene: 9. In DNA form, the CDR3 reads TGTGCCAGCTCCGGACAGGGGGGAGTGGGGAATGAGCAGTTCTTC. Translated, it gives CASSGQGGVGNEQFF.

This clone was seen just once. The chain has TRBV7-8 and TRBJ1-2; 8 bases agree with TRBD1. V was pared by 5 bases and J by 3 bases, with 2 bases of the junction left unmatched. This CDR3 has 13 amino acids. Germline assignment: CDR1 SGHVS and CDR2 FQNEAQ. CDR3 sequence reads: CASSQDRDYGYTF. CDR3 DNA: TGTGCCAGCAGCCAGGACAGGGACTATGGCTACACCTTC.

The chain links TRBV27 to TRBJ2-2; no clear D gene. Germline V lookup: CDR1 MNHEY, CDR2 SMNVEV (reference sequence). V was trimmed by 1 base and J by 0 bases, leaving 3 bases between them. The CDR3 has 14 amino acids. This chain's CDR3 is CASSLFTNTGELFF. The CDR3 coding sequence is TGTGCCAGCAGTTTATTCACGAACACCGGGGAGCTGTTTTTT.

The chain uses TRBV6-1 and TRBJ1-2, with TRBD1 matching 7 bases. This CDR3 contains 16 residues. J gave up 3 bases and V 2 bases, and 9 bases lay outside the gene matches. CDR1 is MNHNS, CDR2 SASEGT, per germline. CDR3 loop: CASSETKGQKYYGYTF. The CDR3 DNA follows: TGTGCCAGCAGTGAAACTAAGGGACAGAAGTACTATGGCTACACCTTC.

This clone was seen a single time. This chain joins TRBV6-5 and TRBJ2-3, with D hard to call. The V end lost 4 bases, the J end lost 2 bases, and 13 bases lay between the germline ends. Looked up from germline, CDR1 is MNHEY and CDR2 is SVGAGI. The CDR3 loop spans 15 amino acids. The CDR3 nucleotides read TGTGCCAGCAGTTCCATAGGAGATCCCACAGATACGCAGTATTTT. Amino acid sequence: CASSSIGDPTDTQYF.

The chain joins TRBV19 to TRBJ2-2; TRBD2 matches 8 bases. The length of the CDR3 is 15 residues. CDR1 and CDR2 (germline): LNHDA, SQIVND (reference sequence). After removal of 3 bases from V and 4 bases from J, the junction contained 4 bases not matched to a gene. CDR3 DNA sequence: TGTGCCAGTAGTATCAGCGGGGGTTTCACCGGGGAGCTGTTTTTT. Amino acids: CASSISGGFTGELFF.

This rearrangement joins TRBV7-7 to TRBJ2-3; TRBD2 is a possible D gene (5 bases). CDR1 SSHAT and CDR2 FNYEAQ come from the germline V gene (reference sequence). The CDR3 has 14 amino acids. The ends were cut back, 0 bases at V and 6 bases at J, with 10 bases in the middle. The CDR3 DNA reads TGTGCCAGCAGCTTAGCGCGAGGGTCGGATACGCAGTATTTT. Protein product: CASSLARGSDTQYF.

The chain has TRBV6-5 and TRBJ1-4; TRBD1 aligns across 7 bases. V lost 6 bases, J lost 7 bases, and 5 bases stayed unmatched. The germline CDR1 and CDR2 sequences are MNHEY and SVGAGI. The CDR3 length is 13 residues. CDR3 in DNA: TGTGCCAGCAGCCCAGGGGGTTCTGAAAAACTGTTTTTT. Translated, it gives CASSPGGSEKLFF.

The chain joins TRBV18 to TRBJ1-2; tentatively, D is TRBD1 (5 bases). CDR1 and CDR2 (germline): KGHSH, LQKENI. This CDR3 region has 14 residues. V shed 2 bases and J shed 6 bases, with 13 bases lying between them. In DNA, the CDR3 is TGTGCCAGCTCACCAGGGCAGGGAAGTGATGGCTACACCTTC. Encoded protein: CASSPGQGSDGYTF.

This rearrangement joins TRBV7-9 to TRBJ2-3; D is unclear. CDR1 SEHNR and CDR2 FQNEAQ come from the germline V gene (reference sequence). The CDR3 spans 14 residues. Trimming took off 1 base at V and 10 bases at J, with 15 bases between the two ends. Here the CDR3 DNA reads TGTGCCAGCAGCTTAGGCGCTTCTAGTTTCGCGCAGTATTTT. Protein sequence: CASSLGASSFAQYF.

The gene calls are TRBV6-6 and TRBJ2-3, with TRBD1 matching over 9 bases. The CDR3 contains 15 residues. Germline trimming cut 5 bases from V and 3 bases from J; bases unmatched to any gene: 6. CDR1 is MNHNY, CDR2 SVGAGI, per germline (reference sequence). In DNA form, the CDR3 reads TGTGCCAGCAGTCGGGGGGACAGGGAGACAGATACGCAGTATTTT. It encodes CASSRGDRETDTQYF.

This chain uses TRBV4-3 with TRBJ2-1; 7 nucleotides line up with TRBD1. J was trimmed by 4 bases and V by 2 bases; bases with no gene match: 5. Germline V gives CDR1 LGHNA, CDR2 YSLEER. This CDR3 comprises 15 residues. The CDR3 here is CASSQKRQGYNEQFF. For the CDR3, the DNA is TGCGCCAGCAGCCAAAAGAGACAGGGATACAATGAGCAGTTCTTC.